This T cell receptor (beta chain) was captured in a study of blood T cell repertoires in COVID-19. Study summary: Sites in the United States, Italy and Spain provided acute and convalescent COVID-19 samples. Sources were T cells, B-cell-depleted T cells, or PBMCs; the material itself was cDNA or gDNA.

In the authors' methods: By means of reference gene primer amplification, nucleated cell counts were estimated. Here immunoSEQ multiplex PCR was the method, and the copy in TCRdb shows in-frame clones only, minus some. V and J calls plus clone size are reproduced from that table; the DNA served to infer D and trimming. The top ten clones hold around 5.9% of a sample with nearly 200,000 clones, roughly 88% of them seen once. CDR1 LGHNA and CDR2 YSLEER come from the germline V gene. The J segment lost 0 bases and the V segment lost 0 bases, leaving 7 bases of the junction unmatched. CDR3 size: 17 residues.

The sample comprised peripheral blood. The sequence derives from a woman in her thirties or forties who had recovered from COVID-19. The chain is built from TRBV4-3 and TRBJ2-7; 8 bases line up with TRBD1. The CDR3 reads CASSQDATGVSSYEQYF. The CDR3 DNA reads as TGCGCCAGCAGCCAAGATGCGACAGGGGTCTCCTCCTACGAGCAGTACTTC.